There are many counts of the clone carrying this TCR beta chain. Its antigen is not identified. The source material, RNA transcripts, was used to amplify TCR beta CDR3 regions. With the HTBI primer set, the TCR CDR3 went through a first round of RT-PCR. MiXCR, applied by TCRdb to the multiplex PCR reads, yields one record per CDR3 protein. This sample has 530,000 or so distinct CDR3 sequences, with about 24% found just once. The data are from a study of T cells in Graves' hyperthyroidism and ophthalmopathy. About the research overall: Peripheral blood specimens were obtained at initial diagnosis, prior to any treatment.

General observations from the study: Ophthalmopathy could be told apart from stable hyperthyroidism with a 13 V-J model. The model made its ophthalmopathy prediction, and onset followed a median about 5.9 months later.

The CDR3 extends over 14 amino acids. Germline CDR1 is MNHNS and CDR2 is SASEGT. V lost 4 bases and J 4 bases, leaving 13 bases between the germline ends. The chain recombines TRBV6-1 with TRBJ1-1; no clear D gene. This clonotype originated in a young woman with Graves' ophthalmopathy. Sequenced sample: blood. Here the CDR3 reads CASSVKEEGTEAFF. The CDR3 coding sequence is TGTGCCAGCAGTGTTAAAGAAGAGGGCACTGAAGCTTTCTTT.